A single sample gave rise to the 2 T cell receptor beta chains below, sequenced in a study of T cells in Graves' hyperthyroidism and ophthalmopathy. Amplification of TCR beta CDR3 regions used RNA as the template. The HTBI primer set was used in a first-round RT-PCR of the TCR CDR3. TCRdb passed the multiplex PCR reads through MiXCR, listing each CDR3 protein once. The sample has more than 550,000 distinct CDR3 sequences; 40% to 55% are singletons. Source material: peripheral blood or thyroid tissue (not recorded which). These receptors were obtained from an adult man with Graves' disease, either hyperthyroidism or ophthalmopathy (not recorded which).

This clonotype was recorded many times. The chain recombines TRBV7-9 with TRBJ1-1; D uncertain. This CDR3 is built from 13 residues. Trimming took off 10 bases at V and 1 base at J, with 13 bases between the two ends. From germline, CDR1 is SEHNR and CDR2 FQNEAQ (reference sequence). CDR3 in DNA: TGTGCCACCATCAAGGGATGGAACACTGAAGCTTTCTTT. The encoded protein is CATIKGWNTEAFF.

This sequence joins TRBV10-2 and TRBJ1-5; 8 bases line up with TRBD1. The V gene's germline CDR1 is WSHSY and CDR2 SAAADI. V lost 5 bases to trimming and J lost 10 bases; unmatched junction nucleotides: 10. This CDR3 has 14 residues. The CDR3 DNA is TGCGCCAGCAGTCCAATTGACAGGGGCGAACCCCAGCATTTT. Its translation is CASSPIDRGEPQHF.